This T cell receptor beta chain was obtained from a study of blood T cell repertoires in COVID-19. Across the study: Samples taken during acute and convalescent COVID-19 were collected in the United States, Italy and Spain. The analysed material was cDNA or gDNA that came from T cells, B-cell-depleted T cells, or PBMCs.

Cohorts were assigned according to the clinical history that participants reported. Cohort 3 recovery required two negative PCRs, clearance, or symptom resolution. Looked up from germline, CDR1 is MNHEY and CDR2 is SVGAGI. Trimming cost V 0 bases and J 4 bases, with 10 bases left between them. The CDR3 consists of 16 residues. Sequencing was performed with immunoSEQ multiplex PCR; in TCRdb, only in-frame clones are kept and a portion is missing. The repertoire holds more than 300,000 clones, 65% to 90% seen once, with roughly 10% in the top ten. The chain carries TRBV6-5 and TRBJ2-6; no reliable D call. This clonotype was obtained from a woman younger than 35 who had recovered from COVID-19. Sequencing was carried out using PBMCs or T cells enriched from blood (not recorded which). The CDR3 DNA reads TGTGCCAGCAGTTACTCGTCGGGTTCCGGGGCCAACGTCCTGACTTTC. Translated, it gives CASSYSSGSGANVLTF.